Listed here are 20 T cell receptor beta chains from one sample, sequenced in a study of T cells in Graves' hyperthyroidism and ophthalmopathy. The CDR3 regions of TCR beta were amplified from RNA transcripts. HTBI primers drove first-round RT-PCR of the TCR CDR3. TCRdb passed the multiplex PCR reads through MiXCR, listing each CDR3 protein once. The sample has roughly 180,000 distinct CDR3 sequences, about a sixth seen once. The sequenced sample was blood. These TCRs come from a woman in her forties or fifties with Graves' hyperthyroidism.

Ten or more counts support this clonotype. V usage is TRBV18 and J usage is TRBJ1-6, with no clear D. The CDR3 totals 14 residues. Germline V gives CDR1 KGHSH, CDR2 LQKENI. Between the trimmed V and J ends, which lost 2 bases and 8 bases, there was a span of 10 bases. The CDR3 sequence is CASSPGLDDSPLHF. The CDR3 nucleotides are TGTGCCAGCTCACCAGGACTGGATGATTCACCCCTCCACTTT.

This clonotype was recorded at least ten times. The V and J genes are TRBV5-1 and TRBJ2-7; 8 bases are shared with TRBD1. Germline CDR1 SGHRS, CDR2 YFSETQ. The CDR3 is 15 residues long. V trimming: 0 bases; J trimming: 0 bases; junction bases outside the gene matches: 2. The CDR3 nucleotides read TGCGCCAGCAGCTTGGAAGGGACAGGCTCCTACGAGCAGTACTTC. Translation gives CASSLEGTGSYEQYF.

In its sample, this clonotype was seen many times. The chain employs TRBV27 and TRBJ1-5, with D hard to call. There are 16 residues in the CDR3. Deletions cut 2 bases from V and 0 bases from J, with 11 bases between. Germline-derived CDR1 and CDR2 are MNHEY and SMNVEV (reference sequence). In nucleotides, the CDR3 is TGTGCCAGCAGTTTACAGTGGGGTGATAGCAATCAGCCCCAGCATTTT. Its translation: CASSLQWGDSNQPQHF.

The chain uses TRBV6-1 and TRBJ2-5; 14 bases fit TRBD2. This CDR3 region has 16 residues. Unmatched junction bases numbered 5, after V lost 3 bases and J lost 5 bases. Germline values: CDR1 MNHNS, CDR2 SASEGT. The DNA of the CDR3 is TGTGCCAGCAGTGACCCGACTAGCGGGAGGGTGGAGACCCAGTACTTC. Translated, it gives CASSDPTSGRVETQYF.

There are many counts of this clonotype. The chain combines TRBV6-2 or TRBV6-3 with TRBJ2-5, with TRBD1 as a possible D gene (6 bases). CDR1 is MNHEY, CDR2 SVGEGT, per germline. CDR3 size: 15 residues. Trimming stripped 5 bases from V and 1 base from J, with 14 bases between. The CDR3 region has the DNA TGTGCCAGCAGTAAAAGGGGGATGACCCAAGAGACCCAGTACTTC. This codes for CASSKRGMTQETQYF.

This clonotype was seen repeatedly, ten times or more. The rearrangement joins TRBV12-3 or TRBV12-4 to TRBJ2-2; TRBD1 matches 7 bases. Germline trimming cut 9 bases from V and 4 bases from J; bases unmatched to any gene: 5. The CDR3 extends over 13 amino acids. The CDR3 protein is CASMTGRTGELFF. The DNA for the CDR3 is TGTGCCAGTATGACAGGGCGCACCGGGGAGCTGTTTTTT.

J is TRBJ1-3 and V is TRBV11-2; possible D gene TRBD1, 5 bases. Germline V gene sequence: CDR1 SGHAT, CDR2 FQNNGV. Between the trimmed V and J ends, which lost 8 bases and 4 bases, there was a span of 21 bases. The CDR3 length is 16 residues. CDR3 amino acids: CASCHEKGAIGNTIYF. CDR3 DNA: TGTGCCAGCTGCCACGAGAAAGGGGCGATCGGAAACACCATATATTTT. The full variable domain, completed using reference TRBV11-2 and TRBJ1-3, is EAGVAQSPRYKIIEKRQSVAFWCNPISGHATLYWYQQILGQGPKLLIQFQNNGVVDDSQLPKDRFSAERLKGVDSTLKIQPAKLEDSAVYLCASCHEKGAIGNTIYFGEGSWLTVV.

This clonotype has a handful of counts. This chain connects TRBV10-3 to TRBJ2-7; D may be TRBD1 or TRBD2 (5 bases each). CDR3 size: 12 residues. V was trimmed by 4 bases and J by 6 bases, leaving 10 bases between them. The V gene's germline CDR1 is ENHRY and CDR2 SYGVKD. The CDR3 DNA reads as TGTGCCATCAGTGCGGGTGGGGGCGAGCAGTACTTC. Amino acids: CAISAGGGEQYF.

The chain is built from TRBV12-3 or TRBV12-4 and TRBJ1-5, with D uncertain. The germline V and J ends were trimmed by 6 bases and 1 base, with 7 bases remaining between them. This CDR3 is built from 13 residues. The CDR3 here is CASRDLSNQPQHF. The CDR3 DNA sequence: TGTGCCAGCAGGGACTTAAGCAATCAGCCCCAGCATTTT.

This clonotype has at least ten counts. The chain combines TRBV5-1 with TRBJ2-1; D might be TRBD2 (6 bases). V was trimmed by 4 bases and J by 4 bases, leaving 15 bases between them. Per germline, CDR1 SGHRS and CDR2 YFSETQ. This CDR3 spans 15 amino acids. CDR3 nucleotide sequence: TGCGCCAGCAGCCCAACCGGGACTCGTTACAATGAGCAGTTCTTC. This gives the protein CASSPTGTRYNEQFF.

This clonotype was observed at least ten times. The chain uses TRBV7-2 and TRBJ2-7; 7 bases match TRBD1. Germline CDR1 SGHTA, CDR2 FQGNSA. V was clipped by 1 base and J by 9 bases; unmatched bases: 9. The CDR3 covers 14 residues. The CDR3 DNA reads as TGTGCCAGCAGCTTAGGTGGTCTAGGGGGCCGGCAGTACTTC. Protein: CASSLGGLGGRQYF.

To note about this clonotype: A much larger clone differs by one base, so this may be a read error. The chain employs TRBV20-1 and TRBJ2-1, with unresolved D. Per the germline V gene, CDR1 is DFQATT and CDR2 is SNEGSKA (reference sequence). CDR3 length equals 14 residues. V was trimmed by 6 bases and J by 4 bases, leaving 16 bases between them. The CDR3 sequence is CSAALGPRYNEQFF. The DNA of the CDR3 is TGCAGTGCAGCCCTAGGACCCCGTTACAATGAGCAGTTCTTC.

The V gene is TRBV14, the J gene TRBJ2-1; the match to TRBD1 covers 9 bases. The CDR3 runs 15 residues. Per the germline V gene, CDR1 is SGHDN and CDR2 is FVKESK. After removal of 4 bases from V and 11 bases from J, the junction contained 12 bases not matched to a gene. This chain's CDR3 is CASSRGQGNTGQQFF. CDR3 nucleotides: TGTGCCAGCAGCCGCGGACAGGGGAACACTGGTCAGCAGTTCTTC. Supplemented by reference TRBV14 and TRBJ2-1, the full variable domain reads EAGVTQFPSHSVIEKGQTVTLRCDPISGHDNLYWYRRVMGKEIKFLLHFVKESKQDESGMPNNRFLAERTGGTYSTLKVQPAELEDSGVYFCASSRGQGNTGQQFFGPGTRLTVL.

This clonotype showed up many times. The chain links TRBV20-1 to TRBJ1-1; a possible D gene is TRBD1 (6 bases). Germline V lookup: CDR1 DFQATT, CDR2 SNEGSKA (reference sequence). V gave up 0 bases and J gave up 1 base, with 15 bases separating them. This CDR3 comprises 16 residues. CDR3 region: CSARDLGKGGNTEAFF. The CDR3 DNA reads TGCAGTGCTAGAGATCTGGGGAAGGGGGGGAACACTGAAGCTTTCTTT.

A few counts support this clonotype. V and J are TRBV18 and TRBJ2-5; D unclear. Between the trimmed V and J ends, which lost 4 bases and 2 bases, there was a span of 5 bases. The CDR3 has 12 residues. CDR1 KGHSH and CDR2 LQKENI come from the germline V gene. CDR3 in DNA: TGTGCCAGCTCACAGCAACAAGAGACCCAGTACTTC. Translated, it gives CASSQQQETQYF.

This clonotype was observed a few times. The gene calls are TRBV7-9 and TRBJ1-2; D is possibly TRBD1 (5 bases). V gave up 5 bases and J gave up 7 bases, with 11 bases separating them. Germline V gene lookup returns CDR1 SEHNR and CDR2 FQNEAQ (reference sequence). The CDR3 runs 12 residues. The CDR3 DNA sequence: TGTGCCAGCAGCGACCTCAGGGCTGGCTACACCTTC. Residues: CASSDLRAGYTF.

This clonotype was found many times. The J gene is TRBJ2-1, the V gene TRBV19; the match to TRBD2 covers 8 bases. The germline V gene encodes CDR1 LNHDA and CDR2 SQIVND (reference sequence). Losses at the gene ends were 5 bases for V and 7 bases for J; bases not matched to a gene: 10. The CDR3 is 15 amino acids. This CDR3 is CASSVIAGSGNEQFF. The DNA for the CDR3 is TGTGCCAGTAGTGTTATAGCGGGGTCAGGAAATGAGCAGTTCTTC.

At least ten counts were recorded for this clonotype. CDR3 residues: CASSLGVVETQYF. Written as DNA, the CDR3 is TGCGCCAGCAGCTTGGGGGTCGTGGAGACCCAGTACTTC. This sequence joins TRBV5-1 and TRBJ2-5; no definite D call. CDR1 SGHRS and CDR2 YFSETQ come from the germline V gene. V dropped 0 bases and J dropped 5 bases, with 8 bases sitting between them. The CDR3 is 13 residues long.

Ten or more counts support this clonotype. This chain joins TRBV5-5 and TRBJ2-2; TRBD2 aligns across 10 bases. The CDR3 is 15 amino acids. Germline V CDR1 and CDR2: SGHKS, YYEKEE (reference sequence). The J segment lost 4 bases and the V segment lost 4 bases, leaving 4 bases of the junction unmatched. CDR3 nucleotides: TGTGCCAGCAGCCCCTGGACTAGCGGCACCGGGGAGCTGTTTTTT. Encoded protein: CASSPWTSGTGELFF.

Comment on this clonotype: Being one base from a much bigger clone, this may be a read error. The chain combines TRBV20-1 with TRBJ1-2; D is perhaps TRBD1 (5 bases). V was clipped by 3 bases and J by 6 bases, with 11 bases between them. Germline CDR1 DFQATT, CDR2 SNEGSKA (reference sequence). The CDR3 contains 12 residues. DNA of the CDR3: TGCAGTGCTAGTTGCAGGGCGGATGGCTACACCTTC. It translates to CSASCRADGYTF.